The rows below give T cell receptor beta chains drawn from one sample of a study of response to subunit inactivated influenza vaccine. Each CDR3 protein gets one entry after TCRdb re-called the RT-PCR reads with MiXCR. Seen here are 540,000 or so distinct CDR3 sequences, over 10% observed once, and the top ten hold under 15%. This sample comprised PBMCs from blood, obtained about 40 days after vaccination. These receptors came from a man aged 45-65 years who received an inactivated influenza vaccine. Each CDR3 is given without its conserved first and last residue. Each record gives: J gene, V gene, D gene, CDR3 protein. The D gene is left open where the match is weak.

>TRBJ2-2|TRBV7-9|-
ASGGENTGELF
>TRBJ2-1|TRBV4-2|TRBD2
ASSQEWGRGRLAGVYNEQF
>TRBJ2-5|TRBV6-1|TRBD1
ASSPTGAKETQY
>TRBJ2-6|TRBV5-6|-
ASSLAYRHLSGANVLT
>TRBJ2-7|TRBV6-5|-
ASTADFYEQY
>TRBJ2-7|TRBV19|TRBD1
ASTSRDRGYEQY
>TRBJ2-4|TRBV27|-
ASSPDGWGDRTAKNIQY
>TRBJ2-3|TRBV7-2|-
ASRPDGWGTDTQY
>TRBJ2-1|TRBV10-3|-
AITIGPGDTNEQF
>TRBJ2-7|TRBV10-3|-
AISVEGSYEQY
>TRBJ2-1|TRBV6-1|-
ASSLSGFSSYNEQF
>TRBJ2-1|TRBV7-2|TRBD2
ASSTSSGYIQGEQF
>TRBJ2-6|TRBV28|-
ASREGTGANVLT
>TRBJ2-7|TRBV20-1|-
SAGEYEQY
>TRBJ2-3|TRBV3-1|-
ASSQGRKSSTDTQY
>TRBJ2-1|TRBV28|TRBD2
ASSFWTSGSGNEQF
>TRBJ1-1|TRBV6-5|-
ASSYSRQVNTEAF
>TRBJ2-7|TRBV5-1|TRBD1
ASSPTGTGSYEQY
>TRBJ2-5|TRBV29-1|-
SVEDYRETQH
>TRBJ2-1|TRBV6-2/TRBV6-3|TRBD2
ASSYFRGTTLYDEQF
>TRBJ2-7|TRBV7-9|-
ASSLELEQY
>TRBJ1-5|TRBV12-3/TRBV12-4|-
ASSPNYEPQH
>TRBJ2-2|TRBV27|TRBD1
ATRTGTNTGELF
>TRBJ2-4|TRBV29-1|TRBD1
SVGTGDIRRLAKNIQY
>TRBJ2-7|TRBV20-1|TRBD2
SAQSGGSYEQY
>TRBJ2-5|TRBV7-9|TRBD2
ASSTGTSGIQETQY
>TRBJ2-2|TRBV11-3|-
ASSSPDARNTGELF
>TRBJ1-1|TRBV7-8|-
ASSLGGWNTEAF
>TRBJ2-7|TRBV20-1|TRBD2
SARGPGGPHEQY
>TRBJ2-5|TRBV28|TRBD2
ASSPGTSGRQETQY
>TRBJ2-1|TRBV27|-
ASSLSGLGYNEQF
>TRBJ2-1|TRBV5-1|-
ASSLRGWEQF
>TRBJ2-3|TRBV18|-
ASSREQGNTDTQY
>TRBJ2-1|TRBV6-1|-
ASSPWGGASHEQF
>TRBJ2-3|TRBV20-1|TRBD2
SARDAERGITDTQY